A selection of T cell receptor beta chains follows, all from one sample in a study of shared clonotypes between healthy human individuals. Sequenced by immunoSEQ multiplex PCR; TCRdb stores in-frame clones only, minus some. The data show over 2 million clones, with 85% to 95% seen just once and roughly 0.34% held by the top ten. Sequencing was performed on naive CD4+ T cells from PBMCs. The receptors stem from a man between 18 and 29 years old in good health. Some clones in this sample may be carry-over from other donors' samples. Each CDR3 is given with its conserved first and last residue. Each record gives: V gene, J gene, D gene, clone size, CDR3 protein, CDR3 DNA. D genes are given only for firm matches. Rows may omit the clone size; those that give it use once, few, many or a size class.

>TRBV20-1|TRBJ2-3|-|-
CSATEINTQYF
TGCAGTGCTACCGAGATAAATACGCAGTATTTT
>TRBV11-2|TRBJ2-2|-|few
CASSLEGGELFF
TGTGCCAGCAGCTTAGAGGGCGGGGAGCTGTTTTTT
>TRBV19|TRBJ1-4|TRBD1|-
CASSRARGLGEKLFF
TGTGCCAGTAGTCGCGCCAGGGGGTTGGGTGAAAAACTGTTTTTT
>TRBV28|TRBJ1-2|-|-
CASSLSLGGYTF
TGTGCCAGCAGTTTAAGTTTGGGCGGCTACACCTTC
>TRBV30|TRBJ2-1|-|-
CAWSYRGNEQFF
TGTGCCTGGAGTTACCGTGGCAATGAGCAGTTCTTC
>TRBV7-2|TRBJ2-1|-|-
CASSFSSSNEQFF
TGTGCCAGCAGCTTCTCGAGTAGCAATGAGCAGTTCTTC
>TRBV5-4|TRBJ2-4|TRBD1|once
CASSTGTGGSDVGIQYF
TGTGCCAGCAGCACTGGGACAGGGGGATCTGACGTGGGCATTCAGTACTTC
>TRBV23-1|TRBJ1-5|-|-
CASSQSMGGYSNQPQHF
TGCGCCAGCAGTCAATCGATGGGGGGATATAGCAATCAGCCCCAGCATTTT
>TRBV7-9|TRBJ2-5|-|-
CASSLGGRVEETQYF
TGTGCCAGCAGCTTAGGAGGAAGGGTTGAAGAGACCCAGTACTTC
>TRBV18|TRBJ2-1|TRBD2|-
CASSPGLKDEQFF
TGTGCCAGCTCACCGGGACTAAAAGATGAGCAGTTCTTC
>TRBV5-4|TRBJ2-1|-|-
CASSLGGSHEQFF
TGTGCCAGCAGCTTGGGGGGGTCCCATGAGCAGTTCTTC
>TRBV5-1|TRBJ2-3|-|few
CASSLEGTDTQYF
TGCGCCAGCAGCTTGGAGGGTACAGATACGCAGTATTTT
>TRBV28|TRBJ1-2|-|-
CASSLSHSRMGGYTF
TGTGCCAGCAGTTTATCCCACAGCCGGATGGGTGGCTACACCTTC
>TRBV6-5|TRBJ2-7|-|once
CASSFQRVSSYEQYF
TGTGCCAGCAGTTTCCAACGGGTGAGCTCCTACGAGCAGTACTTC
>TRBV10-3|TRBJ2-3|TRBD2|-
CAISESTVAGANTDTQYF
TGTGCCATCAGTGAGTCGACCGTAGCGGGAGCCAACACAGATACGCAGTATTTT
>TRBV10-3|TRBJ2-2|-|-
CAISNTGELFF
TGTGCCATCTCAAACACCGGGGAGCTGTTTTTT
>TRBV28|TRBJ2-6|-|-
CASISGTAASGANVLTF
TGTGCCAGCATTTCCGGGACCGCCGCCTCTGGGGCCAACGTCCTGACTTTC
>TRBV29-1|TRBJ1-1|-|-
CSATGQGTGTEAFF
TGCAGCGCCACCGGGCAGGGTACGGGGACTGAAGCTTTCTTT
>TRBV7-9|TRBJ2-7|-|once
CASSLGASDNYEQYF
TGTGCCAGCAGCTTAGGGGCTAGCGATAACTACGAGCAGTACTTC
>TRBV6-1|TRBJ2-3|-|once
CASSVERGTDTQYF
TGTGCCAGCAGTGTAGAGCGGGGCACAGATACGCAGTATTTT
>TRBV10-1|TRBJ2-1|TRBD2|-
CASSESSGGDANEQFF
TGCGCCAGCAGTGAGTCGAGCGGGGGGGATGCCAATGAGCAGTTCTTC
>TRBV4-1|TRBJ1-2|-|-
CASSQGVPTQSHTF
TGCGCCAGCAGCCAAGGAGTACCGACACAGTCGCACACCTTC
>TRBV5-1|TRBJ2-3|TRBD1|-
CASSPGTVYTDTQYF
TGCGCCAGCAGCCCCGGGACAGTCTACACAGATACGCAGTATTTT
>TRBV28|TRBJ1-5|-|few
CASTLGASYSNQPQHF
TGTGCCAGCACTTTAGGGGCATCTTATAGCAATCAGCCCCAGCATTTT
>TRBV7-8|TRBJ2-3|-|-
CASSSLVGKDTQYF
TGTGCCAGCAGCTCCCTTGTGGGTAAAGATACGCAGTATTTT
>TRBV9|TRBJ1-3|-|-
CASSPERGSGNTIYF
TGTGCCAGCAGCCCAGAAAGGGGCTCTGGAAACACCATATATTTT
>TRBV25-1|TRBJ2-7|-|-
CASSASYEQYF
TGTGCCAGCAGTGCTTCCTACGAGCAGTACTTC
>TRBV7-3|TRBJ2-5|TRBD2|-
CASSLSLAGVETQYF
TGTGCCAGCAGCTTAAGCCTAGCGGGAGTTGAGACCCAGTACTTC
>TRBV30|TRBJ1-5|-|-
CAWTIGSNQPQHF
TGTGCCTGGACGATCGGTAGCAATCAGCCCCAGCATTTT
>TRBV28|TRBJ1-3|TRBD1|-
CASLGGSSASGNTIYF
TGTGCCAGCCTAGGGGGCTCCTCTGCCTCTGGAAACACCATATATTTT
>TRBV10-2|TRBJ1-3|TRBD1|-
CASRDDRVDGNTIYF
TGCGCCAGTCGAGACGACAGGGTAGACGGAAACACCATATATTTT
>TRBV25-1|TRBJ1-1|TRBD1|-
CASSPHRGDRESSEAFF
TGTGCCAGCAGCCCCCACCGGGGGGACAGGGAGTCTTCTGAAGCTTTCTTT
>TRBV6-5|TRBJ1-5|-|-
CASSRLRTDQPQHF
TGTGCCAGCAGCCGGTTGAGGACAGATCAGCCCCAGCATTTT
>TRBV7-3|TRBJ2-3|TRBD1|once
CASSLRQGAADTQYF
TGTGCCAGCAGCTTAAGACAGGGGGCCGCAGATACGCAGTATTTT
>TRBV18|TRBJ1-1|TRBD1|-
CASSSGQGTNTEAFF
TGTGCCAGCTCATCAGGACAGGGGACGAACACTGAAGCTTTCTTT
>TRBV28|TRBJ1-2|TRBD1|once
CASSLRQGTGFRYGYTF
TGTGCCAGCAGTTTAAGACAAGGGACAGGGTTCAGATATGGCTACACCTTC
>TRBV5-1|TRBJ1-5|-|-
CASSLVPDSNQPQHF
TGCGCCAGCAGCTTGGTTCCCGACAGCAATCAGCCCCAGCATTTT
>TRBV21-1|TRBJ2-4|-|-
CASSGSLIGGNIQYF
TGTGCCAGCAGCGGGTCCCTCATAGGTGGAAACATTCAGTACTTC
>TRBV11-2|TRBJ2-7|TRBD2|-
CASSLGLAASYEQYF
TGTGCCAGCAGCTTAGGCCTAGCGGCCTCCTACGAGCAGTACTTC
>TRBV4-2|TRBJ2-7|TRBD1|-
CASSQGTTGGSYEQYF
TGTGCCAGCAGCCAAGGTACCACAGGGGGCTCCTACGAGCAGTACTTC
>TRBV5-8|TRBJ1-5|-|-
CASSLGGLTQPQHF
TGTGCCAGCAGCTTGGGGGGCCTTACCCAGCCCCAGCATTTT
>TRBV11-3|TRBJ2-1|TRBD2|-
CASSLQSPGLYNEQFF
TGTGCCAGCAGCTTGCAAAGCCCGGGACTATACAATGAGCAGTTCTTC
>TRBV28|TRBJ1-1|-|-
CASSLGGRGNTEAFF
TGTGCCAGCAGTTTAGGGGGGCGCGGGAACACTGAAGCTTTCTTT
>TRBV28|TRBJ1-2|TRBD1|-
CASSGTGNGYTF
TGTGCCAGCAGTGGGACAGGGAATGGCTACACCTTC
>TRBV7-6|TRBJ2-1|TRBD2|-
CASSLAFPGLVERSYNEQFF
TGTGCCAGCAGCTTAGCTTTCCCGGGACTAGTCGAAAGGTCCTACAATGAGCAGTTCTTC
>TRBV5-1|TRBJ2-3|-|-
CASSLPGADTQYF
TGCGCCAGCAGCTTACCGGGAGCAGATACGCAGTATTTT
>TRBV7-2|TRBJ2-1|TRBD2|-
CASSMTSGRYNEQFF
TGTGCCAGCAGCATGACTAGCGGGAGGTACAATGAGCAGTTCTTC
>TRBV19|TRBJ2-2|TRBD1|-
CASISTGAGLGTGELFF
TGTGCCAGTATCTCTACAGGGGCCGGGTTGGGTACCGGGGAGCTGTTTTTT
>TRBV7-2|TRBJ1-2|-|once
CASSLDRAVGGYTF
TGTGCCAGCAGCTTAGACAGGGCGGTGGGAGGCTACACCTTC
>TRBV28|TRBJ2-7|TRBD1|-
CASSLFWTGSYEQYF
TGTGCCAGCAGTTTATTTTGGACAGGGTCCTACGAGCAGTACTTC